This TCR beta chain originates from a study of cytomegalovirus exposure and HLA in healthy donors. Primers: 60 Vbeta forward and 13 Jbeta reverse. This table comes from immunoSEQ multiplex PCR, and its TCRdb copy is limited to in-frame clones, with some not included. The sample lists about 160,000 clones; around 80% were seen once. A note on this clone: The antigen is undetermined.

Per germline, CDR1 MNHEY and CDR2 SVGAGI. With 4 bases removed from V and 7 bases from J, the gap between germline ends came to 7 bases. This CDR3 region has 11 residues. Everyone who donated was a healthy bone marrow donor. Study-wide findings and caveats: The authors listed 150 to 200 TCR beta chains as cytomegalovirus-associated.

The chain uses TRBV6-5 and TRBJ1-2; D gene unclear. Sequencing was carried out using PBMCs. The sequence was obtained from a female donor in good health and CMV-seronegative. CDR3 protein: CASSSGVGYTF. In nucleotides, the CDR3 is TGTGCCAGCAGTTCCGGGGTTGGCTACACCTTC.